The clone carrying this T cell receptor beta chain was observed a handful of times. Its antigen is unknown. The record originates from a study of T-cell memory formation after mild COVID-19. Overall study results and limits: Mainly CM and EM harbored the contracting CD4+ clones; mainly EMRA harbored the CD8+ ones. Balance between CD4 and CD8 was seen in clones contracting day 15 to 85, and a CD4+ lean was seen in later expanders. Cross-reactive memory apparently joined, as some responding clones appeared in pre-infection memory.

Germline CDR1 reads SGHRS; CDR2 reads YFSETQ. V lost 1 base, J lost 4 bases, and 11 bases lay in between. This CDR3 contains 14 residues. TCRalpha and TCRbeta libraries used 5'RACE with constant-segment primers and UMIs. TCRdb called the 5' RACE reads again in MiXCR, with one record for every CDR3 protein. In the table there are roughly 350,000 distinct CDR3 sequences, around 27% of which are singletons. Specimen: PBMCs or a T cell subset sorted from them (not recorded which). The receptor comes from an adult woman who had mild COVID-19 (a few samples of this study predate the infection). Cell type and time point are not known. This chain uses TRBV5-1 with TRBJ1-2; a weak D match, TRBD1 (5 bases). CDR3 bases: TGCGCCAGCAGCTTGTTGGGGGTCGGCTATGGCTACACCTTC. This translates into CASSLLGVGYGYTF.